This T cell receptor beta chain was sequenced in a study of PD-L1 blockade in urothelial cancer. Study-level background: It was at 3 weeks (second dose) and 6 weeks after treatment start that blood was analyzed. Blood gave a median about 150,000 T cells. Study observations and caveats: Pretreatment peripheral blood TCR clonality that fell below the median predicted better survival among the patients studied.

In the case of this clone: Its antigen is still unknown.

There are 14 residues in the CDR3. The V gene lost 6 bases and the J gene lost 9 bases, with 20 bases spanning the gap. In germline, CDR1 is MNHNS, CDR2 SASEGT. Libraries were prepared by immunoSEQ multiplex PCR; TCRdb keeps only in-frame clonotypes and omits some of them. The data contain some 89,000 clones, about 83% of them singletons. Sample time point: pretreatment peripheral blood. The gene calls are TRBV6-1 and TRBJ1-2, with a possible D match to TRBD1 (6 bases). The TCR sequence derives from a man between 60 and 75 years old with urothelial cancer. The sample was PBMCs, taken around atezolizumab (anti-PD-L1) treatment. CDR3: CASREGTFSARYTF. CDR3 bases: TGTGCCAGCAGAGAGGGGACATTCTCGGCCCGCTACACCTTC.